The 26 T cell receptor beta chains in this list originate from one sample, sequenced in a study of blood T cell repertoires in COVID-19. Sequencing was performed with immunoSEQ multiplex PCR; in TCRdb, only in-frame clones are kept and a portion is missing. The repertoire includes about 150,000 clones, approximately 84% of them detected once, and about a tenth sits in the top ten. Specimen: peripheral blood. These receptors came from a man aged 65 to 79 with active or convalescent COVID-19.

This chain uses TRBV19 with TRBJ2-1; 9 bases match TRBD1. The CDR3 covers 16 residues. The germline gives CDR1 LNHDA, CDR2 SQIVND (reference sequence). V gave up 5 bases and J gave up 2 bases; unmatched junction bases: 7. CDR3 sequence reads: CASSFSDRGAYNEQFF. In DNA, the CDR3 is TGTGCCAGTAGTTTCTCGGACAGGGGCGCCTACAATGAGCAGTTCTTC.

The chain is built from TRBV25-1 and TRBJ1-1, with 7 bases that match TRBD1. This CDR3 region has 14 residues. CDR1 is MGHDK and CDR2 is SYGVNS in the germline V gene. Trimming cost V 7 bases and J 6 bases; bases outside gene matches: 11. The CDR3 nucleotides read TGTGCCAGCAAAGGACAGGTGGATGGAGCTGAAGCTTTCTTT. It specifies CASKGQVDGAEAFF.

For this clone: Other nucleotide sequences from this sample produce the same CDR3. The rearrangement uses TRBV18 and TRBJ1-3; D perhaps matches TRBD1 (5 bases). This CDR3 is 14 amino acids long. Trimming removed 2 bases from V and 2 bases from J, with 7 bases in between. The V gene's germline CDR1 is KGHSH and CDR2 LQKENI. CDR3 DNA sequence: TGTGCCAGCTCACCAGGGGGGACTGGAAACACCATATATTTT. The encoded protein is CASSPGGTGNTIYF.

The chain joins TRBV6-5 to TRBJ1-5; D call uncertain. Between the trimmed V and J ends, which lost 2 bases and 0 bases, there was a span of 5 bases. The CDR3 sequence is 14 residues long. Germline V gives CDR1 MNHEY, CDR2 SVGAGI. CDR3 nucleotide sequence: TGTGCCAGCAGTTACCAGTATAGCAATCAGCCCCAGCATTTT. This gives the protein CASSYQYSNQPQHF.

The chain has TRBV5-4 and TRBJ2-7; 7 bases fit TRBD2. The CDR3 is 16 residues long. Germline CDR1 and CDR2: SGHNT and YYREEE (reference sequence). J lost 4 bases, V lost 0 bases, and 10 bases had no gene match. The CDR3 nucleotides are TGTGCCAGCAGCTTGGGCGTGGGCGGGAGCCCGTACGAGCAGTACTTC. It is translated as CASSLGVGGSPYEQYF.

V usage is TRBV5-1 and J usage is TRBJ2-1, with D possibly being TRBD2 (6 bases). The ends were cut back, 6 bases at V and 4 bases at J, with 14 bases in the middle. CDR3 size: 14 residues. Looked up from germline, CDR1 is SGHRS and CDR2 is YFSETQ. In DNA, the CDR3 is TGCGCCAGCAAATTGGGAGGTCTTTACAATGAGCAGTTCTTC. Translating gives CASKLGGLYNEQFF.

This sequence joins TRBV7-3 and TRBJ2-6; a weak D match, TRBD2 (5 bases). Trimming took off 4 bases at V and 4 bases at J, with 17 bases between the two ends. Germline values: CDR1 SGHTA, CDR2 FQGTGA. The CDR3 loop spans 17 amino acids. Here the CDR3 DNA reads TGTGCCAGCAGCTCGCCTGGGCAGGAGGCCGGGGCCAACGTCCTGACTTTC. It encodes CASSSPGQEAGANVLTF.

The chain recombines TRBV11-1 with TRBJ2-1, with 7 positions matching TRBD2. Unmatched junction bases numbered 12, after V lost 10 bases and J lost 15 bases. The CDR3 is 11 amino acids. Germline CDR1 and CDR2: SGHAT and FQDESV (reference sequence). CDR3 sequence (DNA): TGTGCCAAAAGGGAGGGGAGGGCCTTGTTCTTC. This gives the protein CAKREGRALFF.

The chain uses TRBV4-2 and TRBJ2-3, with TRBD2 matching over 11 bases. V was clipped by 1 base and J by 0 bases; unmatched bases: 6. Germline V gene sequence: CDR1 LGHNA, CDR2 YNFKEQ. CDR3 length: 18 amino acids. CDR3 in amino acids: CASSQALAGGPSTDTQYF. The CDR3 DNA follows: TGTGCCAGCAGCCAAGCCCTAGCGGGAGGCCCTAGCACAGATACGCAGTATTTT.

The chain joins TRBV9 to TRBJ2-7, with D possibly being TRBD2 (6 bases). V was clipped by 0 bases and J by 3 bases, with 10 bases between them. From germline, CDR1 is SGDLS and CDR2 YYNGEE. The CDR3 runs to 14 residues. The CDR3 bases are TGTGCCAGCAGCGTAGGTGGAGGGAACTACGAGCAGTACTTC. Protein sequence: CASSVGGGNYEQYF.

This chain links TRBV7-2 with TRBJ2-1; TRBD1 aligns across 10 bases. The V and J ends lost 4 bases and 3 bases, in that order; junction bases with no gene match: 3. The CDR3 length is 15 residues. Germline V gives CDR1 SGHTA, CDR2 FQGNSA. The CDR3 DNA reads as TGTGCCAGCAGCTACCGGGACAGGGGCTACAATGAGCAGTTCTTC. It codes for CASSYRDRGYNEQFF.

This chain links TRBV10-3 with TRBJ1-1; D not resolved. The CDR3 is 13 residues long. V lost 6 bases and J 5 bases, leaving 13 bases between the germline ends. Germline CDR1 and CDR2: ENHRY and SYGVKD. The CDR3 DNA is TGTGCCATCAGAGATGACTGGAGGACTGAAGCTTTCTTT. Translated: CAIRDDWRTEAFF.

The V gene is TRBV6-6, the J gene TRBJ1-3; a possible D gene is TRBD1 (5 bases). The CDR3 contains 16 residues. Between the trimmed V and J ends, which lost 8 bases and 0 bases, there was a span of 17 bases. CDR1 and CDR2 from the germline V gene are MNHNY and SVGAGI (reference sequence). CDR3 loop: CASGTVLTASGNTIYF. DNA for the CDR3: TGTGCCAGCGGGACTGTCTTAACCGCCTCTGGAAACACCATATATTTT.

The genes are TRBV11-2 and TRBJ2-2, with no clear D. V lost 5 bases and J lost 8, with 6 bases in between. The CDR3 is made up of 11 amino acids. Per germline, CDR1 SGHAT and CDR2 FQNNGV. The DNA of the CDR3 is TGTGCCAGCAGCCCTCCTGGGGAGCTGTTTTTT. Its translation is CASSPPGELFF.

The V gene is TRBV6-2 or TRBV6-3, the J gene TRBJ2-1, with TRBD2 matching 12 bases. Germline V gives CDR1 MNHEY, CDR2 SVGEGT. The CDR3 loop spans 16 amino acids. V lost 0 bases and J lost 7; bases outside the gene matches: 4. The CDR3 sequence: CASSYSWGTSGNEQFF. As DNA, the CDR3 is TGTGCCAGCAGTTACTCGTGGGGGACTAGCGGGAATGAGCAGTTCTTC.

This chain connects TRBV29-1 to TRBJ1-2; D is unresolved. The germline V gene has CDR1 SQVTM and CDR2 ANQGSEA. V was clipped by 4 bases and J by 0 bases, with 6 bases between them. The CDR3 runs 12 residues. CDR3 amino acids: CSVGGANYGYTF. The CDR3 DNA follows: TGCAGCGTTGGCGGGGCTAACTATGGCTACACCTTC. The variable domain in full, with the rest retrieved from reference TRBV29-1 and TRBJ1-2, is SAVISQKPSRDICQRGTSLTIQCQVDSQVTMMFWYRQQPGQSLTLIATANQGSEATYESGFVIDKFPISRPNLTFSTLTVSNMSPEDSSIYLCSVGGANYGYTFGSGTRLTVV.

CDR3 loop: CASSLWGQGRTDTQYF. The CDR3 nucleotides are TGTGCCAGCAGCTTGTGGGGACAGGGTCGCACAGATACGCAGTATTTT. The chain employs TRBV5-8 and TRBJ2-3; 9 bases map to TRBD1. This CDR3 spans 16 amino acids. Looked up from germline, CDR1 is SGHTS and CDR2 is YDEGEE. The junction had 4 bases not matched to a gene; V was cut back by 1 base and J by 1 base.

The rearrangement uses TRBV7-2 and TRBJ2-1; D gene uncertain. The CDR3 extends over 12 amino acids. Trimming removed 3 bases at V and 12 bases at J, with 12 bases between. Germline V gene lookup returns CDR1 SGHTA and CDR2 FQGNSA. The CDR3 DNA reads TGTGCCAGCAGCTTTTCTCCCCTTTGGCAGTTCTTC. Its protein is CASSFSPLWQFF. The full variable domain, in which reference TRBV7-2 and TRBJ2-1 provide the parts outside the CDR3, is GAGVSQSPSNKVTEKGKDVELRCDPISGHTALYWYRQSLGQGLEFLIYFQGNSAPDKSGLPSDRFSAERTGGSVSTLTIQRTQQEDSAVYLCASSFSPLWQFFGPGTRLTVL.

The rearrangement joins TRBV5-1 to TRBJ2-2; 7 bases match TRBD2. Germline V gives CDR1 SGHRS, CDR2 YFSETQ. J gave up 4 bases and V 2 bases, and 5 bases lay outside the gene matches. This CDR3 spans 15 amino acids. The CDR3 protein is CASSLNGGSTGELFF. CDR3 DNA: TGCGCCAGCAGCTTAAACGGGGGGAGCACCGGGGAGCTGTTTTTT. Full variable domain (rest looked up from reference TRBV5-1 and TRBJ2-2): KAGVTQTPRYLIKTRGQQVTLSCSPISGHRSVSWYQQTPGQGLQFLFEYFSETQRNKGNFPGRFSGRQFSNSRSEMNVSTLELGDSALYLCASSLNGGSTGELFFGEGSRLTVL.

The chain couples TRBV6-5 to TRBJ2-1; D perhaps matches TRBD2 (6 bases). V gave up 8 bases and J gave up 6 bases, with 20 bases separating them. From germline, CDR1 is MNHEY and CDR2 SVGAGI. The length of the CDR3 is 15 residues. The CDR3 DNA follows: TGTGCCAGCGGGAGGCGGGGCTATGTCGGCAATGAGCAGTTCTTC. Translation gives CASGRRGYVGNEQFF.

The rearrangement links TRBV25-1 to TRBJ1-2, with 7 bases identical to TRBD1. The CDR3 runs to 12 residues. Germline V gene lookup returns CDR1 MGHDK and CDR2 SYGVNS. V dropped 6 bases and J dropped 5; count of bases not matched to a gene: 3. The CDR3: CASSDRAYGYTF. CDR3 in DNA: TGTGCCAGCAGCGACAGGGCGTATGGCTACACCTTC.

The chain links TRBV7-3 to TRBJ2-1; D not certain. The V end was cut by 1 base, the J end by 10 bases, with 14 bases between. Germline V gene lookup returns CDR1 SGHTA and CDR2 FQGTGA. The CDR3 contains 14 residues. For the CDR3, the DNA is TGTGCCAGCAGCTTAATGGTGGGCCCCGGCGAGCAGTTCTTC. Translation: CASSLMVGPGEQFF. The whole variable domain, remainder taken from reference TRBV7-3 and TRBJ2-1, is GAGVSQTPSNKVTEKGKYVELRCDPISGHTALYWYRQSLGQGPEFLIYFQGTGAADDSGLPNDRFFAVRPEGSVSTLKIQRTERGDSAVYLCASSLMVGPGEQFFGPGTRLTVL.

V usage is TRBV18 and J usage is TRBJ1-4; D is unclear. Germline V lookup: CDR1 KGHSH, CDR2 LQKENI. Trimming pared 3 bases from V and 5 bases from J, leaving 10 bases between. This CDR3 is 14 amino acids long. CDR3 coding DNA: TGTGCCAGCTCACCGCGGCTCCGAAATGAAAAACTGTTTTTT. Translation: CASSPRLRNEKLFF.

The chain has TRBV9 and TRBJ1-3; D is undetermined. V lost 0 bases to trimming and J lost 3 bases, with 7 bases between them. Germline loops: CDR1 SGDLS, CDR2 YYNGEE. There are 14 residues in the CDR3. The CDR3: CASSVDSLGNTIYF. CDR3 nucleotides: TGTGCCAGCAGCGTAGACAGCCTTGGAAACACCATATATTTT.

The chain recombines TRBV4-3 with TRBJ2-1; 8 bases agree with TRBD2. The J segment lost 8 bases and the V segment lost 0 bases, leaving 6 bases of the junction unmatched. The CDR3 length is 15 residues. Looked up from germline, CDR1 is LGHNA and CDR2 is YSLEER. The CDR3 protein is CASSQEAGGFYEQFF. The CDR3 DNA is TGCGCCAGCAGCCAAGAGGCGGGGGGTTTCTATGAGCAGTTCTTC.

Here the CDR3 DNA reads TGCGCCAGCAGCCTGAGGACAGGGGGCCACGAGCAGTACTTC. As protein: CASSLRTGGHEQYF. The V call is TRBV4-3, the J call TRBJ2-7; 11 nucleotides line up with TRBD1. The germline gives CDR1 LGHNA, CDR2 YSLEER. J lost 5 bases, V lost 4 bases, and 4 bases had no gene match. This CDR3 spans 14 amino acids.